What follows are 10 T cell receptor beta chains derived from one specimen sequenced in a study of blood T cell repertoires in COVID-19. Method: immunoSEQ multiplex PCR; TCRdb's copy keeps in-frame clones and lacks some. The sample carries more than 85,000 clones, 87% recorded once. What was sequenced was peripheral blood. These receptors originate from a woman aged 45-59 years with COVID-19, enrolled during active disease.

The chain employs TRBV19 and TRBJ2-3; tentatively, D is TRBD1 (5 bases). The CDR3 runs to 12 residues. CDR1 and CDR2 from the germline V gene are LNHDA and SQIVND (reference sequence). V lost 7 bases, J lost 2 bases, and 7 bases lay in between. The CDR3 loop is CASTGSTDTQYF. CDR3 sequence (DNA): TGTGCCAGTACAGGGTCCACAGATACGCAGTATTTT.

The genes are TRBV30 and TRBJ2-3, with TRBD2 matching over 10 bases. The junction had 5 bases not matched to a gene; V was cut back by 4 bases and J by 4 bases. The CDR3 loop spans 14 amino acids. The germline CDR1 and CDR2 sequences are GTSNPN and SVGIG (reference sequence). Written as DNA, the CDR3 is TGTGCCTGGACTAGCGGGGGTAGCCCAGATACGCAGTATTTT. The encoded protein is CAWTSGGSPDTQYF.

The V call is TRBV6-5, the J call TRBJ1-1; unclear D gene. CDR1 is MNHEY, CDR2 SVGAGI, per germline. The CDR3 runs 14 residues. V was pared by 0 bases and J by 0 bases, with 5 bases between. The CDR3 sequence: CASSYSRLNTEAFF. In DNA form, the CDR3 reads TGTGCCAGCAGTTACTCGAGGTTGAACACTGAAGCTTTCTTT.

V usage is TRBV2 and J usage is TRBJ2-3; D remains ambiguous. There are 12 residues in the CDR3. V lost 0 bases, J lost 5 bases, and 3 bases lay in between. Germline CDR1 SNHLY, CDR2 FYNNEI. The CDR3 reads CASSEARDTQYF. CDR3 DNA sequence: TGTGCCAGCAGTGAAGCGCGAGATACGCAGTATTTT. Filled out from reference TRBV2 and TRBJ2-3, the complete variable domain reads EPEVTQTPSHQVTQMGQEVILRCVPISNHLYFYWYRQILGQKVEFLVSFYNNEISEKSEIFDDQFSVERPDGSNFTLKIRSTKLEDSAMYFCASSEARDTQYFGPGTRLTVL.

The CDR3 DNA reads as TGTGCCAGCAGCGTCGGGACGGGAGTACGAGGTGGCTACACCTTC. This encodes CASSVGTGVRGGYTF. The chain has TRBV9 and TRBJ1-2, with a possible D match to TRBD1 (5 bases). This CDR3 has 15 amino acids. Germline-derived CDR1 and CDR2 are SGDLS and YYNGEE. The V end lost 2 bases, the J end lost 7 bases, and 18 bases lay between the germline ends.

The chain carries TRBV7-9 and TRBJ1-2; 8 bases are shared with TRBD1. Germline assignment: CDR1 SEHNR and CDR2 FQNEAQ (reference sequence). The trim removed 6 bases at V and 2 bases at J, leaving 2 bases unmatched. CDR3 size: 13 residues. The CDR3 region has the DNA TGTGCCAGCAGTCGACAGGGGAACTATGGCTACACCTTC. Translated: CASSRQGNYGYTF.

V is TRBV6-5 and J is TRBJ1-1; D remains unclear. The germline V and J ends were trimmed by 7 bases and 0 bases, with 9 bases remaining between them. CDR1 is MNHEY and CDR2 is SVGAGI in the germline V gene. The CDR3 is made up of 13 amino acids. The CDR3 DNA sequence: TGTGCCAGCATACGGGAAATGAACACTGAAGCTTTCTTT. It specifies CASIREMNTEAFF.

V and J are TRBV5-4 and TRBJ2-3, with TRBD2 matching 11 bases. Germline CDR1 and CDR2: SGHNT and YYREEE (reference sequence). CDR3 size: 15 residues. V was clipped by 0 bases and J by 6 bases; unmatched bases: 3. CDR3 loop: CASSLVSSGGDTQYF. CDR3 DNA sequence: TGTGCCAGCAGCTTGGTGTCTAGCGGGGGGGATACGCAGTATTTT.

The chain employs TRBV7-2 and TRBJ2-1, with a possible D match to TRBD1 (5 bases). Germline V gene data show CDR1 as SGHTA and CDR2 as FQGNSA. Trimming left V 1 base short and J 9 bases short, with 10 bases between. This CDR3 spans 13 amino acids. CDR3 amino acids: CASSLGMDTEQFF. Here the CDR3 DNA reads TGTGCCAGCAGCTTAGGAATGGACACTGAGCAGTTCTTC.

The V gene is TRBV28, the J gene TRBJ1-5; 9 bases map to TRBD1. Germline values: CDR1 MDHEN, CDR2 SYDVKM. V gave up 4 bases and J gave up 6 bases; unmatched junction bases: 7. The CDR3 consists of 15 residues. The CDR3 sequence: CASSSPTGGFQPQHF. The CDR3 bases are TGTGCCAGCAGTTCCCCTACAGGGGGCTTTCAGCCCCAGCATTTT.